This TCR beta chain originates from a study of blood T cells in healthy people across ages. This clonotype showed up just once. The CDR3 covers 14 residues. Germline loops: CDR1 KGHDR, CDR2 SFDVKD. V shed 3 bases, J shed 3 bases, and the junction held 0 bases outside the gene matches. A J-beta primer mix and a sample-barcoded 5' primer were used in a second PCR of about 7 to 12 cycles. MiXCR, run by TCRdb on the 5' RACE reads, gives a single entry per CDR3 protein. The sample consists of 1,300,000 or so distinct CDR3 sequences, approximately 59% of them appearing once. The chain uses TRBV24-1 and TRBJ2-4, with 8 nucleotides matching TRBD1. The clonotype comes from a man aged 18 to 29 in good health. Material: blood. CDR3 sequence: CATSDGTGKNIQYF. In DNA, the CDR3 is TGTGCCACCAGTGATGGGACAGGCAAAAACATTCAGTACTTC.